This T cell receptor (beta chain) comes out of a study of early T cells in non-severe SARS-CoV-2 infection. Study in general: Sequencing of bulk RNA from unsorted whole blood was done, without chain pairing. Overall study findings and caveats: Clonotype matching in VDJdb favored anti-spike CD8 responses and did not capture private and CD4 specificities.

For this clonotype: Its antigen is unidentified. At one of its ends the junction is not consistent with the germline gene, which may arise from a read error.

The CDR3 runs 13 residues. The germline V gene has CDR1 SGHTA and CDR2 FQGTGA. Unique molecular identifier tags were affixed to discrete cDNA molecules. TCRdb ran MiXCR on the 5' RACE reads and lists one entry per CDR3 protein. Of about 34,000 distinct CDR3 sequences detected, 5.5% to 7.5% appear once; the ten largest clones hold 7.5% to 8%. The sequence was collected from an adult who was a healthcare worker with PCR-confirmed SARS-CoV-2 infection or an uninfected control (not recorded which). The V and J genes are TRBV7-3 and TRBJ1-1; D uncertain. Sequencing was performed on whole blood. CDR3 nucleotides: TGTGCCAGCAGCTTATACCCCGACACTGAAGCTTTGTTT. This encodes CASSLYPDTEALF.